Reported below is one T cell receptor beta chain. Its antigen is unidentified. Recent vaccinations or acute infections were absent in the healthy HIV-negative adult donors. The germline V gene encodes CDR1 KGHSH and CDR2 LQKENI. V was cut by 0 bases and J by 8 bases, with 13 bases left in between. The length of the CDR3 is 14 residues. TCRdb's table, derived via immunoSEQ multiplex PCR, lists solely in-frame clones and lacks some. The sample gives under 200,000 clones, approximately 92% of which show up once; around 0.067% is in the top ten. The data were taken from a study of shared clonotypes between healthy human individuals. Broader study findings: Around 4.7% was the fraction of naive CD4 clonotypes found shared across a handful of donors. Larger estimated richness was generally recorded for naive subsets relative to memory subsets.

Sequencing was carried out using naive CD4+ T cells sorted from blood. Subset: CD45RA+ positively selected. The rearrangement links TRBV18 to TRBJ1-2; D remains ambiguous. The clonotype originates from a woman in her thirties in good health. The CDR3 region has the DNA TGTGCCAGCTCACCACCTTCAGTGGCGACGGGCTACACCTTC. Its protein is CASSPPSVATGYTF.